These T cell receptor beta chains were read from a single sample in a study of CD8 T cells in Susac syndrome. From the immunoSEQ multiplex PCR reads, TCRdb called clonotypes with MiXCR, one entry per CDR3 protein. The sample carries around 130,000 distinct CDR3 sequences, 90% to 95% recorded once. The sample taken for sequencing was CD4+ T cells from PBMCs. The receptors were sampled from a human donor with multiple sclerosis. Each CDR3 is given with its conserved first and last residue. D genes are given only for firm matches. Rows give clone size only sometimes, using once, few, many, or a class for an expanded clone.

j_call clone_size v_call d_call cdr3_nt cdr3_aa
TRBJ2-7 . TRBV29-1 TRBD2 TGCAGCGTTGATCGCGGGGGGGCGAACGAGCAGTACTTC CSVDRGGANEQYF
TRBJ1-2 . TRBV25-1 . TGTGCCAGCAGTGTAGGGGCGGGCTACACCTTC CASSVGAGYTF
TRBJ2-7 once TRBV19 . TGTGCCAGTAGTAGTAAGGGACTCTCCTACGAGCAGTACTTC CASSSKGLSYEQYF
TRBJ2-1 . TRBV15 TRBD1 TGTGCCACGGCCCGGGACAGGGTGAACGGTGAGCAGTTCTTC CATARDRVNGEQFF
TRBJ1-3 . TRBV28 TRBD1 TGTGCCAGCAGGACACAGGGGGCGGGAAACACCATATATTTT CASRTQGAGNTIYF
TRBJ2-3 . TRBV4-2 TRBD2 TGTGCCAGCAGCCAAGAGGGACGCGCGGGAGGGCCAGATACGCAGTATTTT CASSQEGRAGGPDTQYF
TRBJ2-5 . TRBV2 TRBD1 TGTGCCAGCAAAAGGGACAGGGGGCTTCAAGAGACCCAGTACTTC CASKRDRGLQETQYF
TRBJ2-1 . TRBV25-1 . TGTGCCAGCAGTGATTGGGACGCCAAATACAATGAGCAGTTCTTC CASSDWDAKYNEQFF
TRBJ2-7 . TRBV2 TRBD1 TGTGCCAGCAATTCTCGGACAGGGGGCATGTACGAGCAGTACTTC CASNSRTGGMYEQYF
TRBJ2-5 . TRBV3-1 TRBD2 TGTGCCAGCAGCCAACGTGGACTAGCAAAGACCCAGTACTTC CASSQRGLAKTQYF
TRBJ2-2 . TRBV20-1 TRBD1 TGCAGTGCCCCTAGGGGGCAGGGGGCCCTCACCGGGGAGCTGTTTTTT CSAPRGQGALTGELFF
TRBJ2-5 once TRBV20-1 TRBD2 TGCACTGCTGGACTAGCGAGACAAGAGACCCAGTACTTC CTAGLARQETQYF
TRBJ1-5 . TRBV5-1 TRBD1 TGCGCCAGCAGCTTGGGGGCAGGGGGTCAGCCCCAGCATTTT CASSLGAGGQPQHF
TRBJ1-4 once TRBV7-6 . TGTGCCAGCAGCTTAATTCCAGGACCGAATGAAAAACTGTTTTTT CASSLIPGPNEKLFF
TRBJ1-1 . TRBV4-3 TRBD1 TGCGCCAGCAGCCAGACGACAGGGAGGACTGAAGCTTTCTTT CASSQTTGRTEAFF
TRBJ2-7 . TRBV27 . TGTGCCAGCAAGGAGATAGGCACTACAGCCTACGAGCAGTACTTC CASKEIGTTAYEQYF
TRBJ2-1 once TRBV12-3/TRBV12-4 . TGTGCCAGCAGTTTCCGCAGGGACAACTACAATGAGCAGTTCTTC CASSFRRDNYNEQFF
TRBJ2-1 . TRBV11-1 TRBD1 TGTGCCAGCAGCCCAAGCTACGGGACAGGGGGTGACAATGAGCAGTTCTTC CASSPSYGTGGDNEQFF
TRBJ2-5 . TRBV20-1 TRBD1 TGCAGTGCTAGACAGCCCTACCGGGACAGCCCACAAGAGACCCAGTACTTC CSARQPYRDSPQETQYF
TRBJ2-2 . TRBV7-9 TRBD1 TGTGCCAGCAGCTTAGGACAGGGGGGTGCGAACACCGGGGAGCTGTTTTTT CASSLGQGGANTGELFF
TRBJ2-7 . TRBV5-1 . TGCGCCAGCAGCTTGGAGGGGGGGTCCTACGAGCAGTACTTC CASSLEGGSYEQYF
TRBJ2-4 . TRBV29-1 . TGCAGCGTTGCCGGGGCAGAACAGTACTTC CSVAGAEQYF